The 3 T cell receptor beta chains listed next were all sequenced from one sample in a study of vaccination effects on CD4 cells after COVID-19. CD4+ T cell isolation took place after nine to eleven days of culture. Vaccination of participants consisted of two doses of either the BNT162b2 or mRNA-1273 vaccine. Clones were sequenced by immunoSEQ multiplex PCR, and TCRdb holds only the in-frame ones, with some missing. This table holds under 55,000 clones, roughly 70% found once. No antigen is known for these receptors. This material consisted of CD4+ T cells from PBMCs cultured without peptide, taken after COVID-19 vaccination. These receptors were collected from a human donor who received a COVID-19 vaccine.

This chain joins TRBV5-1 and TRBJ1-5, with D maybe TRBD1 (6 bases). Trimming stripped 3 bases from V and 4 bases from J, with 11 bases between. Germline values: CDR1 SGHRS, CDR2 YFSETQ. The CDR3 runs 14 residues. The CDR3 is CASSSGGGNQPQHF. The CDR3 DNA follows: TGCGCCAGCAGCTCCGGAGGGGGGAATCAGCCCCAGCATTTT.

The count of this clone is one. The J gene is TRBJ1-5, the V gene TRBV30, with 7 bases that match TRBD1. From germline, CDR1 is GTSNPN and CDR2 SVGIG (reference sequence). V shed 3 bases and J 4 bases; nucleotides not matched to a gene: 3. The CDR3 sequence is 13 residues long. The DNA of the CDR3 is TGTGCCTGGAGCGGGACAGCTAATCAGCCCCAGCATTTT. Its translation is CAWSGTANQPQHF.

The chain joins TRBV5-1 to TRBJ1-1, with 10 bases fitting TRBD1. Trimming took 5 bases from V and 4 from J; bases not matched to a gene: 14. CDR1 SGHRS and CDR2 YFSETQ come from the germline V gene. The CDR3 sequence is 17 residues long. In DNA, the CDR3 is TGCGCCAGCAGAGATCGACAGGGGGCGAAGTACGTCACTGAAGCTTTCTTT. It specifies CASRDRQGAKYVTEAFF.